Ten or more counts support the clone carrying this TCR beta chain. Its matching antigen is unknown. TCRdb called the 5' RACE reads again in MiXCR, with one record for every CDR3 protein. The data contain about 100,000 distinct CDR3 sequences, approximately 4.7% of them singletons. This entry belongs to a study of spatial heterogeneity in lung cancer. General study findings and limits: Tracking of tumor mutation counts was seen in expanded intratumoral alpha and beta TCR counts.

Time point given: sample taken at primary tumor resection. Source: lung tumor tissue, taken at surgery. This clonotype originated in a male donor with early-stage non-small cell lung cancer.

CDR3 sequence reads: CASSRGSGNTIYF. CDR3 DNA: TGTGCCAGCAGTAGGGGTTCTGGAAACACCATATATTTT. The chain joins TRBV28 to TRBJ1-3; a possible D gene is TRBD1 (5 bases). The CDR3 contains 13 residues. With 5 bases removed from V and 1 base from J, the gap between germline ends came to 6 bases. Germline loops: CDR1 MDHEN, CDR2 SYDVKM.